This T cell receptor beta chain appears in the sequencing data of a study of CD8+CD57+ T cells in acquired aplastic anemia. Study in general: Sorted CD4+ and CD8+ cells gave a mean 3.2 ug DNA, range about 0.19 to 27.4 ug. Whole-study findings and limits: Patients and controls turned out to have roughly 31 CD8+ CDR3 sequences in common.

The sample holds many counts of this clonotype. The antigen remains undetermined. Patients included in sequencing had previously demonstrated CD8+CD57+ cell expansion by flow cytometry. Profiling that covered TCR beta VDJ and CDR3 relied on genomic DNA as its template. TCRdb itself ran the reads through MiXCR, one entry per CDR3 protein. The table records about 160,000 distinct CDR3 sequences, roughly 50% of them present only once. The CDR3 has 13 residues. Germline V gene sequence: CDR1 SGHDN, CDR2 FVKESK. V was trimmed by 0 bases and J by 6 bases, leaving 6 bases between them. V is TRBV14 and J is TRBJ2-1; D is unclear. The TCR comes from a human donor with aplastic anemia. What was sequenced was sorted CD4+, CD8+, or CD8+CD57+ T cells (not recorded which) from PBMCs. CDR3 protein: CASSQDLGNEQFF. In DNA, the CDR3 is TGTGCCAGCAGCCAAGATCTAGGCAATGAGCAGTTCTTC.